This TCR beta chain originates from a study of T cells in Graves' hyperthyroidism and ophthalmopathy. Study-wide results and limits: Model-based prediction identified ophthalmopathy a median around 6.5 months prior to its onset.

The CDR3 extends over 13 amino acids. Amplification of TCR beta CDR3 regions used RNA as the template. The HTBI primer set was used in a first-round RT-PCR of the TCR CDR3. TCRdb recomputed calls from the multiplex PCR reads with MiXCR, one row per CDR3 protein. The data show under 350,000 distinct CDR3 sequences, with 21% seen just once and 50% held by the top ten. With regard to this clonotype: Its antigen remains unknown. An end of the junction differs from the germline gene, which may be a read error.

Sequencing input: blood. The chain carries TRBV12-3 or TRBV12-4 and TRBJ2-1, with D maybe TRBD2 (5 bases). The clonotype originates from a woman in her fifties or sixties with Graves' hyperthyroidism. CDR3 nucleotide sequence: TGTGCCAGCAGCCCATTTGAGGGCTCTGGTCTCGTCTTC. Its protein product is CASSPFEGSGLVF.